The 24 T cell receptor beta chains in this list originate from one sample, sequenced in a study of long-term antiretroviral therapy in people with HIV. Running of the v3.0 immunoSEQ assay took place at survey level. Generated by immunoSEQ multiplex PCR, the TCRdb table keeps only in-frame clones and is missing some. Altogether about 30,000 clones are present, 75% to 85% being singletons, with the ten largest covering approximately 7.8%. The source material was unsorted PBMCs, sampled 0.3 years after starting antiretroviral therapy. The receptors were gathered from a man aged 35 to 55 with HIV.

This clone appeared a few times. The J gene is TRBJ2-7, the V gene TRBV29-1; D may correspond to TRBD1 or TRBD2 (6 bases each). The germline gives CDR1 SQVTM, CDR2 ANQGSEA. Deletions cut 3 bases from V and 4 bases from J, with 13 bases between. CDR3 length equals 13 residues. CDR3 amino acids: CSVEEGGMYEQYF. The CDR3 nucleotides are TGCAGCGTTGAGGAGGGGGGTATGTACGAGCAGTACTTC.

The genes are TRBV4-1 and TRBJ2-1; D unresolved. This CDR3 spans 16 amino acids. Germline lookup yields CDR1 MGHRA and CDR2 YSYEKL. Between the trimmed V and J ends, which lost 4 bases and 1 base, there was a span of 14 bases. The CDR3 sequence is CASSPYPDKSYNEQFF. The CDR3, as DNA: TGCGCCAGCAGCCCTTACCCTGATAAGTCCTACAATGAGCAGTTCTTC.

This chain uses TRBV5-4 with TRBJ2-3, with D possibly being TRBD1 (6 bases). The CDR3 consists of 14 residues. Trimming took 0 bases from V and 6 from J, leaving 11 bases between them. Germline V gene sequence: CDR1 SGHNT, CDR2 YYREEE (reference sequence). The CDR3 bases are TGTGCCAGCAGCTTGGGTCAGGGGTGGGATACGCAGTATTTT. It is translated as CASSLGQGWDTQYF.

The rearrangement uses TRBV7-2 and TRBJ2-3, with no clear D. Deletions cut 5 bases from V and 0 bases from J, with 6 bases between. In germline, CDR1 is SGHTA, CDR2 FQGNSA. The CDR3 extends over 13 amino acids. The CDR3 region is CASSLLSTDTQYF. The CDR3 DNA reads TGTGCCAGCAGCCTTCTGAGCACAGATACGCAGTATTTT.

The chain carries TRBV4-3 and TRBJ2-6; 8 bases fit TRBD1. V dropped 3 bases and J dropped 2; count of bases not matched to a gene: 6. Germline V gene data show CDR1 as LGHNA and CDR2 as YSLEER. The CDR3 runs 17 residues. The CDR3 reads CASSHSRQGTGANVLTF. The CDR3 region has the DNA TGCGCCAGCAGCCACTCGAGACAGGGGACTGGGGCCAACGTCCTGACTTTC.

In this sample, this clone turned up a few times. The chain recombines TRBV19 with TRBJ1-5, with 7 bases lining up with TRBD1. The V gene's germline CDR1 is LNHDA and CDR2 SQIVND (reference sequence). The ends lost 9 bases at V and 6 bases at J; junction bases unmatched: 11. The CDR3 is 14 amino acids. CDR3 sequence: CASLSGGGFQPQHF. The CDR3, as DNA: TGTGCCAGCCTTTCGGGAGGGGGCTTTCAGCCCCAGCATTTT. Filled out from reference TRBV19 and TRBJ1-5, the complete variable domain reads DGGITQSPKYLFRKEGQNVTLSCEQNLNHDAMYWYRQDPGQGLRLIYYSQIVNDFQKGDIAEGYSVSREKKESFPLTVTSAQKNPTAFYLCASLSGGGFQPQHFGDGTRLSIL.

The CDR3 region has the DNA TGTGCCAGCAGTCGTAGCGGGGGGACCGGGGAGCTGTTTTTT. Amino acids: CASSRSGGTGELFF. The rearrangement links TRBV11-3 to TRBJ2-2; 10 nucleotides line up with TRBD2. The germline CDR1 and CDR2 sequences are SGHNT and YENEEA. This CDR3 contains 14 residues. V shed 6 bases, J shed 5 bases, and the junction held 3 bases outside the gene matches.

This sequence joins TRBV28 and TRBJ2-4; D unclear. The CDR3 consists of 15 residues. Germline assignment: CDR1 MDHEN and CDR2 SYDVKM. Trimming removed 5 bases from V and 1 base from J, with 12 bases in between. The CDR3 region is CASSNPRRAKNIQYF. The CDR3 DNA reads TGTGCCAGCAGTAATCCTAGACGGGCCAAAAACATTCAGTACTTC.

The rearrangement uses TRBV4-2 and TRBJ1-5; the match to TRBD1 covers 9 bases. Germline V CDR1 and CDR2: LGHNA, YNFKEQ. With V trimmed by 5 bases and J by 1 base, 6 bases remained unmatched. The CDR3 sequence is 16 residues long. The CDR3 coding sequence is TGTGCCAGCAGCTTGGGACAGGGTCTCAGCAATCAGCCCCAGCATTTT. Encoded protein: CASSLGQGLSNQPQHF.

The J gene is TRBJ1-1, the V gene TRBV9; D is ambiguous. Per germline, CDR1 SGDLS and CDR2 YYNGEE. The CDR3 has 14 residues. The V end was cut by 3 bases, the J end by 3 bases, with 12 bases between. Here the CDR3 reads CASSGAPGDTEAFF. The CDR3 DNA sequence: TGTGCCAGCAGCGGGGCCCCAGGAGACACTGAAGCTTTCTTT.

J is TRBJ1-4 and V is TRBV18; D is perhaps TRBD1 (5 bases). Germline CDR1 is KGHSH and CDR2 is LQKENI. The V gene lost 4 bases and the J gene lost 3 bases, with 18 bases spanning the gap. The CDR3 loop spans 17 amino acids. CDR3 in DNA: TGTGCCAGCTCACAAAATCCCGTGGGGACGGCTAATGAAAAACTGTTTTTT. Protein: CASSQNPVGTANEKLFF.

The chain combines TRBV2 with TRBJ1-1; D is undetermined. Germline assignment: CDR1 SNHLY and CDR2 FYNNEI. There are 13 residues in the CDR3. V was clipped by 7 bases and J by 5 bases, with 14 bases between them. CDR3 in amino acids: CASTLGAGTEAFF. CDR3 bases: TGTGCCAGCACTCTTGGTGCGGGGACTGAAGCTTTCTTT.

The table lists this clone with a few counts. The chain couples TRBV12-5 to TRBJ1-1; tentatively, D is TRBD1 (5 bases). The V gene lost 1 base and the J gene lost 1 base, with 16 bases spanning the gap. The CDR3 length is 17 residues. CDR1 and CDR2 from the germline V gene are LGHNT and FRNRAP. CDR3 nucleotide sequence: TGTGCTAGTGGTTTGGCCCCTGCGGACGGGGCGAACACTGAAGCTTTCTTT. It specifies CASGLAPADGANTEAFF.

The chain joins TRBV6-5 to TRBJ2-3; no clear D gene. The CDR3 runs to 16 residues. CDR1 and CDR2 from the germline V gene are MNHEY and SVGAGI. V dropped 0 bases and J dropped 0 bases, with 10 bases sitting between them. DNA for the CDR3: TGTGCCAGCAGTTACTCCTACTCACGGAGCACAGATACGCAGTATTTT. It encodes CASSYSYSRSTDTQYF.

This rearrangement joins TRBV5-6 to TRBJ2-3; D remains ambiguous. The V and J ends lost 0 bases and 1 base respectively, with 3 bases between them. The germline CDR1 and CDR2 sequences are SGHDT and YYEEEE. The CDR3 totals 13 residues. In nucleotides, the CDR3 is TGTGCCAGCAGCTTGGGAGGCACAGATACGCAGTATTTT. Its translation: CASSLGGTDTQYF.

The V gene is TRBV6-1, the J gene TRBJ2-2; the D is unclear. The CDR3 is 15 amino acids. Looked up from germline, CDR1 is MNHNS and CDR2 is SASEGT. V lost 5 bases and J 3 bases, leaving 13 bases between the germline ends. The CDR3 DNA reads as TGTGCCAGCAGTCACCGGTACGGATACACCGGGGAGCTGTTTTTT. This codes for CASSHRYGYTGELFF.

The rearrangement joins TRBV29-1 to TRBJ2-5; TRBD1 agrees at 7 bases. The CDR3 has 14 residues. CDR1 SQVTM and CDR2 ANQGSEA come from the germline V gene. The J segment lost 4 bases and the V segment lost 6 bases, leaving 11 bases of the junction unmatched. DNA for the CDR3: TGCAGCGTAGCTGAGCGAGGGGGCAGAGAGACCCAGTACTTC. It is translated as CSVAERGGRETQYF. Full variable domain (remainder filled in from reference TRBV29-1 and TRBJ2-5): SAVISQKPSRDICQRGTSLTIQCQVDSQVTMMFWYRQQPGQSLTLIATANQGSEATYESGFVIDKFPISRPNLTFSTLTVSNMSPEDSSIYLCSVAERGGRETQYFGPGTRLLVL.

The chain carries TRBV9 and TRBJ2-5; D might be TRBD1 (5 bases). This CDR3 contains 14 residues. Trimming took 0 bases from V and 6 from J, leaving 12 bases between them. Germline CDR1 is SGDLS and CDR2 is YYNGEE. The CDR3 sequence is CASSVGSRVQTQYF. DNA for the CDR3: TGTGCCAGCAGCGTAGGGTCCAGGGTCCAGACCCAGTACTTC.

This chain links TRBV10-3 with TRBJ2-3; perhaps TRBD2 as D (6 bases). Germline CDR1 is ENHRY and CDR2 is SYGVKD. V was cut by 8 bases and J by 4 bases, with 22 bases left in between. This CDR3 has 16 residues. The CDR3 DNA reads as TGTGCCATCGGCGTTCAGGACCGGGAGTTTGCAGATACGCAGTATTTT. Its protein product is CAIGVQDREFADTQYF.

This chain uses TRBV7-9 with TRBJ1-2; the match to TRBD1 covers 7 bases. The ends lost 6 bases at V and 5 bases at J; junction bases unmatched: 9. The CDR3 is made up of 14 amino acids. Germline V gives CDR1 SEHNR, CDR2 FQNEAQ (reference sequence). This CDR3 reads CASRPPGQRYGYTF. DNA for the CDR3: TGTGCCAGCAGGCCTCCGGGACAGCGTTATGGCTACACCTTC.

The chain employs TRBV4-3 and TRBJ2-6; 11 bases match TRBD2. V lost 4 bases, J lost 2 bases, and 7 bases stayed unmatched. CDR1 and CDR2 (germline): LGHNA, YSLEER. The CDR3 has 18 residues. CDR3 loop: CASSPMLAGGPGANVLTF. The CDR3 bases are TGCGCCAGCAGCCCTATGTTAGCGGGAGGGCCTGGGGCCAACGTCCTGACTTTC.

The table lists this clone with a count of one. J is TRBJ2-4 and V is TRBV5-6; D is uncertain. V was trimmed by 0 bases and J by 0 bases, leaving 10 bases between them. CDR1 and CDR2 (germline): SGHDT, YYEEEE. The length of the CDR3 is 16 residues. The DNA for the CDR3 is TGTGCCAGCAGCTTGGCTCCAACCGTAGCCAAAAACATTCAGTACTTC. This encodes CASSLAPTVAKNIQYF.

This clone has only one observation. The chain combines TRBV28 with TRBJ2-7; tentative D call: TRBD1 (6 bases). The CDR3 is 12 amino acids. Between the trimmed V and J ends, which lost 4 bases and 12 bases, there was a span of 16 bases. Germline CDR1 MDHEN, CDR2 SYDVKM. The CDR3: CASSSRQEVPYF. For the CDR3, the DNA is TGTGCCAGCAGTTCCCGACAGGAGGTGCCGTACTTC.

The CDR3 region is CASSLGRQGPYNEQFF. CDR3 in DNA: TGTGCCAGCAGCTTGGGTAGACAGGGTCCCTACAATGAGCAGTTCTTC. The chain combines TRBV11-3 with TRBJ2-1; 7 nucleotides agree with TRBD1. Germline CDR1 is SGHNT and CDR2 is YENEEA. The CDR3 is 16 amino acids. The V and J ends lost 3 bases and 2 bases, in that order; junction bases with no gene match: 7.